This TCR beta chain was captured by sequencing in a study of early T cells in non-severe SARS-CoV-2 infection. Looking at the study overall: The input, bulk RNA from unsorted whole blood, was sequenced, and chains were unpaired.

The library protocol tagged individual cDNA molecules with unique molecular identifiers. TCRdb reprocessed the 5' RACE reads via MiXCR and lists one record per CDR3 protein. Among approximately 52,000 distinct CDR3 sequences, over 7% were seen once, and the ten largest hold roughly 4.2%. With V trimmed by 3 bases and J by 5 bases, 10 bases remained unmatched. The CDR3 sequence is 16 residues long. From germline, CDR1 is SGHTA and CDR2 FQGNSA. The sample taken for sequencing was whole blood. The sequence was collected from an adult who was a healthcare worker with PCR-confirmed SARS-CoV-2 infection or an uninfected control (not recorded which). The chain has TRBV7-2 and TRBJ1-5, with TRBD1 identical over 7 bases. CDR3 loop: CASSFSTGTEYQPQHF. In nucleotides, the CDR3 is TGTGCCAGCAGCTTCTCAACCGGGACAGAGTATCAGCCCCAGCATTTT.